The source of this TCR beta chain is a study of control samples from healthy donors and cancer patients. Some clones are missing from TCRdb's copy, which holds only in-frame ones; the method was immunoSEQ multiplex PCR. The sample records more than 95,000 clones, 85% to 95% being singletons. This CDR3 spans 15 amino acids. This TCR was sampled from a man at least 80 years old with head and neck cancer. Sequencing was carried out using PBMCs. The chain couples TRBV21-1 to TRBJ1-4; TRBD1, the D gene given by the table, was not confirmed from the DNA. TRBV21-1 corresponds to a pseudogene. CDR3 region: CASRGRQGMEEKLFF. As DNA, the CDR3 is TGTGCCAGCAGGGGCCGACAGGGGATGGAGGAAAAACTGTTTTTT.